Listed below are T cell receptor beta chains from one sample, sequenced in a study of control samples from healthy donors and cancer patients. The protocol was immunoSEQ multiplex PCR, while the TCRdb copy is restricted to in-frame clones and leaves out a portion. Of around 90,000 clones detected, around nine tenths appear once; the ten largest clones hold approximately 21%. Sequencing was done on a sample of blood. These receptors all stem from a man aged 30 to 45 in good health. Both conserved end residues are part of each CDR3. A D gene is named only where the DNA matches it firmly. Expanded clones get a size class; other rows say once, few or many, or leave the size out.

v_call	clone_size	d_call	j_call	cdr3_aa	cdr3_nt
TRBV9	.	.	TRBJ2-2	CASSGRSGELFF	TGTGCCAGCAGCGGACGATCCGGGGAGCTGTTTTTT
TRBV29-1	.	.	TRBJ1-1	CSVDGGRTEAFF	TGCAGCGTTGACGGGGGGAGAACTGAAGCTTTCTTT
TRBV7-9	.	.	TRBJ1-2	CASSPLLGSNYGYTF	TGTGCCAGCAGCCCCCTCCTGGGGAGCAACTATGGCTACACCTTC
TRBV18	.	.	TRBJ2-3	CASSHDGLPTDTQYF	TGTGCCAGCTCACACGACGGTTTGCCCACGGATACGCAGTATTTT
TRBV6-5	few	.	TRBJ2-1	CASSYSGLRNEQFF	TGTGCCAGCAGTTACTCGGGACTTCGGAATGAGCAGTTCTTC
TRBV27	.	TRBD1	TRBJ1-1	CASSLGTGNTEAFF	TGTGCCAGCAGTTTGGGGACAGGCAACACTGAAGCTTTCTTT
TRBV5-6	.	TRBD1	TRBJ2-1	CASSGTGGQIEQFF	TGTGCCAGCAGCGGAACAGGGGGCCAGATTGAGCAGTTCTTC
TRBV28	.	TRBD1	TRBJ1-1	CASSLSGGTEAFF	TGTGCCAGCAGTTTATCAGGGGGGACTGAAGCTTTCTTT
TRBV28	.	.	TRBJ1-6	CASTLDLGRSPLHF	TGTGCCAGCACTCTCGATTTGGGGAGGTCACCCCTCCACTTT
TRBV5-6	.	TRBD1	TRBJ2-3	CASSFQGASDTQYF	TGTGCCAGCAGCTTCCAGGGGGCATCGGATACGCAGTATTTT
TRBV20-1	.	TRBD2	TRBJ2-1	CSASPPSGGSYNEQFF	TGCAGTGCTAGTCCCCCTAGCGGGGGGTCCTACAATGAGCAGTTCTTC
TRBV6-2/TRBV6-3	.	TRBD1	TRBJ1-2	CASSSSDRAYGYTF	TGTGCCAGCAGTTCGTCGGACAGGGCCTACGGCTACACCTTC
TRBV5-5	.	.	TRBJ2-6	CASSRGPTAAITSGANVLTF	TGTGCCAGCAGCCGAGGACCGACAGCCGCCATAACCTCTGGGGCCAACGTCCTGACTTTC
TRBV10-3	.	TRBD2	TRBJ2-3	CAISEIAGAPTDTQYF	TGTGCCATCAGTGAGATAGCGGGGGCGCCCACAGATACGCAGTATTTT
TRBV7-8	.	.	TRBJ1-3	CASSPSSNSGNTIYF	TGTGCCAGCAGCCCCAGCAGTAACTCTGGAAACACCATATATTTT
TRBV3-1/TRBV3-2	.	.	TRBJ1-3	CASSTRNTIYF	TGTGCCAGCAGCACGAGGAACACCATATATTTT
TRBV19	.	TRBD1	TRBJ1-2	CASRTGVHGYTF	TGTGCCAGCAGGACAGGGGTGCATGGCTACACCTTC
TRBV27	.	.	TRBJ1-2	CASSSIPNYGYTF	TGTGCCAGCAGTTCGATACCTAACTATGGCTACACCTTC
TRBV7-9	.	.	TRBJ2-5	CASSLATPLGTQYF	TGTGCCAGCAGCTTAGCCACGCCCCTAGGGACCCAGTACTTC
TRBV27	once	.	TRBJ2-3	CASSPLAGLADTQYF	TGTGCCAGCAGTCCTCTGGCGGGGTTGGCAGATACGCAGTATTTT
TRBV24-1	once	.	TRBJ2-5	CATSDVLGETQYF	TGTGCCACCAGTGATGTTCTCGGGGAGACCCAGTACTTC
TRBV9	.	TRBD2	TRBJ2-7	CASSVGITSGYEQYF	TGTGCCAGCAGCGTAGGGATCACTAGCGGCTACGAGCAGTACTTC
TRBV5-1	.	TRBD1	TRBJ2-3	CASNQGARDADTQYF	TGCGCCAGCAACCAGGGGGCTCGGGACGCAGATACGCAGTATTTT
TRBV5-5	.	.	TRBJ2-3	CASSFRGTDTQYF	TGTGCCAGCAGCTTTCGAGGCACAGATACGCAGTATTTT
TRBV18	.	.	TRBJ2-2	CASSPQGGDTGELFF	TGTGCCAGCTCACCGCAGGGTGGAGACACCGGGGAGCTGTTTTTT
TRBV11-2	few	.	TRBJ1-6	CASSMGNSPLHF	TGTGCCAGCAGCATGGGGAATTCACCCCTCCACTTT
TRBV29-1	.	.	TRBJ1-5	CSVELGTSNQPQHF	TGCAGCGTTGAATTGGGGACCAGCAATCAGCCCCAGCATTTT